This TCR beta chain appears in the sequencing data of a study of neoadjuvant nivolumab and ipilimumab in lung cancer. General study points: Only a small number of samples underwent TCR sequencing. TCR richness and clonality were higher in tumors than adjacent uninvolved lung.

TCRdb's table, derived via immunoSEQ multiplex PCR, lists solely in-frame clones and lacks some. The sample lists 9,600 or so clones; roughly 80% were seen once. Germline assignment: CDR1 MDHEN and CDR2 SYDVKM. Trimming cost V 5 bases and J 3 bases; bases outside gene matches: 4. CDR3 length equals 15 residues. The table lists this clone with a few counts. The antigen is not known. The input for sequencing was tumor tissue, taken after neoadjuvant nivolumab, alone or with ipilimumab, at or shortly before surgery. The receptor was isolated from an adult with non-small cell lung cancer. The chain carries TRBV28 and TRBJ2-2; 9 bases fit TRBD1. The CDR3 reads CASSPGQGHTGELFF. The CDR3 DNA sequence: TGTGCCAGCAGTCCGGGACAGGGCCACACCGGGGAGCTGTTTTTT.